The 21 T cell receptor beta chains below all came from one sample that was sequenced in a study of T cells in tuberculosis. Only in-frame clones appear in the TCRdb table, and some are missing; sequencing was by immunoSEQ multiplex PCR. This table holds tens of thousands of clones, under 90% found once. Thawed, overnight-rested PBMC were stained with GMM-loaded CD1B tetramer, viability dye and anti-CD3, then sorted. The CD1B tetramers carried C32 glucose monomycolate purified from Rhodococcus equi. The material sequenced was CD1b-GMM tetramer-negative cells sorted from PBMCs. These receptors were collected from an adult woman with latent tuberculosis.

DNA of the CDR3: TGCGCCAGCAGCTTGGAAGTTGACAGTGTCGAGCAGTACTTC. This codes for CASSLEVDSVEQYF. This chain uses TRBV5-1 with TRBJ2-7, with D possibly matching TRBD1 (5 bases). Germline V CDR1 and CDR2: SGHRS, YFSETQ. Trimming took off 0 bases at V and 6 bases at J, with 13 bases between the two ends. The CDR3 contains 14 residues.

The V call is TRBV5-4, the J call TRBJ2-7; the match to TRBD2 covers 10 bases. The germline V gene encodes CDR1 SGHNT and CDR2 YYREEE (reference sequence). V shed 4 bases, J shed 5 bases, and the junction held 9 bases outside the gene matches. The CDR3 spans 15 residues. The CDR3 bases are TGTGCCAGCAGCCAACCAAGCGGGAGGGCCCACGAGCAGTACTTC. Translated: CASSQPSGRAHEQYF. The full variable domain, in which reference TRBV5-4 and TRBJ2-7 provide the parts outside the CDR3, is ETGVTQSPTHLIKTRGQQVTLRCSSQSGHNTVSWYQQALGQGPQFIFQYYREEENGRGNFPPRFSGLQFPNYSSELNVNALELDDSALYLCASSQPSGRAHEQYFGPGTRLTVT.

The chain couples TRBV10-2 to TRBJ2-3, with 8 bases aligning to TRBD2. This CDR3 region has 14 residues. CDR1 and CDR2 from the germline V gene are WSHSY and SAAADI. The ends lost 8 bases at V and 6 bases at J; junction bases unmatched: 10. The CDR3: CASGSGGGTDTQYF. CDR3 nucleotides: TGCGCCAGCGGTTCCGGGGGGGGGACGGATACGCAGTATTTT.

The chain links TRBV2 to TRBJ2-7, with D tentatively TRBD1 (6 bases). The CDR3 is 14 residues long. Between the trimmed V and J ends, which lost 7 bases and 4 bases, there was a span of 17 bases. Per the germline V gene, CDR1 is SNHLY and CDR2 is FYNNEI. In DNA form, the CDR3 reads TGTGCCAGCAAACGGACCCAGGGGTGGTACGAGCAGTACTTC. It codes for CASKRTQGWYEQYF.

The chain couples TRBV27 to TRBJ2-1, with TRBD2 identical over 9 bases. The CDR3 contains 19 residues. Germline CDR1 MNHEY, CDR2 SMNVEV (reference sequence). V lost 5 bases and J lost 7; bases outside the gene matches: 21. The CDR3 DNA is TGTGCCAGCAGTCCGACCCCACTAGCGGGTGGCCCTACTAAGAATGAGCAGTTCTTC. Its translation: CASSPTPLAGGPTKNEQFF.

The rearrangement links TRBV29-1 to TRBJ1-1; 9 positions match TRBD1. The CDR3 loop spans 13 amino acids. The V segment lost 7 bases and the J segment 4 bases; nucleotides outside the gene matches: 7. The V gene's germline CDR1 is SQVTM and CDR2 ANQGSEA. CDR3 bases: TGCAGCGGCCATGACAGGGGGGGCACTGAAGCTTTCTTT. Its translation is CSGHDRGGTEAFF.

This chain connects TRBV9 to TRBJ2-2, with 8 bases that match TRBD2. The J segment lost 0 bases and the V segment lost 3 bases, leaving 4 bases of the junction unmatched. CDR3 length equals 16 residues. Germline CDR1 is SGDLS and CDR2 is YYNGEE. The CDR3 DNA sequence: TGTGCCAGCAGCGCATATAGCGGGACGAACACCGGGGAGCTGTTTTTT. Translation: CASSAYSGTNTGELFF.

J is TRBJ2-7 and V is TRBV5-1; TRBD2 matches at 11 bases. Trimming took 1 base from V and 3 from J; bases not matched to a gene: 6. The germline CDR1 and CDR2 sequences are SGHRS and YFSETQ. The CDR3 loop spans 16 amino acids. CDR3 DNA: TGCGCCAGCAGCTTGTCTGGGACTAGCGGAAACTACGAGCAGTACTTC. Its protein is CASSLSGTSGNYEQYF. Full variable domain (rest looked up from reference TRBV5-1 and TRBJ2-7): KAGVTQTPRYLIKTRGQQVTLSCSPISGHRSVSWYQQTPGQGLQFLFEYFSETQRNKGNFPGRFSGRQFSNSRSEMNVSTLELGDSALYLCASSLSGTSGNYEQYFGPGTRLTVT.

V is TRBV19 and J is TRBJ1-2, with 10 bases that match TRBD1. The V segment lost 3 bases and the J segment 5 bases; nucleotides outside the gene matches: 9. Per germline, CDR1 LNHDA and CDR2 SQIVND (reference sequence). The CDR3 extends over 16 amino acids. In nucleotides, the CDR3 is TGTGCCAGTAGTATGAGACAGGGGGCGCTGAGGTATGGCTACACCTTC. Translating gives CASSMRQGALRYGYTF.

This chain links TRBV6-1 with TRBJ1-1; 10 bases agree with TRBD1. The trim removed 3 bases at V and 5 bases at J, leaving 15 bases unmatched. The germline V gene encodes CDR1 MNHNS and CDR2 SASEGT. The CDR3 totals 18 residues. CDR3 sequence reads: CASSDYWGIGQGGTEAFF. CDR3 coding DNA: TGTGCCAGCAGTGATTACTGGGGGATAGGACAGGGGGGAACTGAAGCTTTCTTT.

V is TRBV29-1 and J is TRBJ2-1; 14 bases align to TRBD2. Germline V gene data show CDR1 as SQVTM and CDR2 as ANQGSEA. The CDR3 spans 15 residues. V lost 3 bases, J lost 9 bases, and 7 bases stayed unmatched. Written as DNA, the CDR3 is TGCAGCGTTGAGCAGGGACTAGCGGGAGTCGGTGAGCAGTTCTTC. Translating gives CSVEQGLAGVGEQFF.

The chain carries TRBV7-3 and TRBJ2-2; the D gene is possibly TRBD2 (6 bases). The CDR3 runs 18 residues. Germline CDR1 and CDR2: SGHTA and FQGTGA. V lost 1 base, J lost 5 bases, and 20 bases lay in between. CDR3 sequence (DNA): TGTGCCAGCAGCTTAATGGGGCCCTCCGGGAGTGGGACCGGGGAGCTGTTTTTT. Its translation: CASSLMGPSGSGTGELFF. Full variable domain (outside the CDR3, taken from reference TRBV7-3 and TRBJ2-2): GAGVSQTPSNKVTEKGKYVELRCDPISGHTALYWYRQSLGQGPEFLIYFQGTGAADDSGLPNDRFFAVRPEGSVSTLKIQRTERGDSAVYLCASSLMGPSGSGTGELFFGEGSRLTVL.

This clone was seen a few times. The V and J genes are TRBV5-4 and TRBJ2-7; 9 bases map to TRBD1. Germline CDR1 is SGHNT and CDR2 is YYREEE (reference sequence). CDR3 length equals 14 residues. V gave up 4 bases and J gave up 6 bases; unmatched junction bases: 8. CDR3 coding DNA: TGTGCCAGCAGCGCCTCAAGGACAGGGGTCGAGCAGTACTTC. Translation gives CASSASRTGVEQYF.

The chain joins TRBV11-2 to TRBJ2-2; D perhaps matches TRBD1 (6 bases). The CDR3 is made up of 16 amino acids. The germline V gene has CDR1 SGHAT and CDR2 FQNNGV. V lost 4 bases and J lost 1, with 13 bases in between. The CDR3 is CASSSSGVRNTGELFF. The CDR3 region has the DNA TGTGCCAGCAGCTCATCAGGGGTCCGGAACACCGGGGAGCTGTTTTTT.

This clone was observed once. The V and J genes are TRBV19 and TRBJ2-6, with a tentative D call TRBD2 (6 bases). V gave up 7 bases and J gave up 1 base, with 11 bases separating them. CDR1 and CDR2 from the germline V gene are LNHDA and SQIVND (reference sequence). This CDR3 is built from 15 residues. CDR3 sequence (DNA): TGTGCCAGTACTCCGCGGGATTCTGGGGCCAACGTCCTGACTTTC. It specifies CASTPRDSGANVLTF.

This clone came up once. V is TRBV7-6 and J is TRBJ1-1; D is unresolved. V dropped 1 base and J dropped 5 bases, with 14 bases sitting between them. CDR1 and CDR2 (germline): SGHVS, FNYEAQ. The CDR3 consists of 15 residues. CDR3 DNA: TGTGCCAGCAGCTTAGGGCAGCAAAGAGGAACTGAAGCTTTCTTT. Amino acids: CASSLGQQRGTEAFF.

CDR3 region: CASSPGQLNTEAFF. Written as DNA, the CDR3 is TGTGCCAGCAGCCCTGGACAGCTGAACACTGAAGCTTTCTTT. This rearrangement joins TRBV9 to TRBJ1-1; maybe TRBD1 (6 bases). Trimming took 4 bases from V and 0 from J, leaving 10 bases between them. This CDR3 is built from 14 residues. Per the germline V gene, CDR1 is SGDLS and CDR2 is YYNGEE. The full variable domain, with the rest looked up from reference TRBV9 and TRBJ1-1, is DSGVTQTPKHLITATGQRVTLRCSPRSGDLSVYWYQQSLDQGLQFLIQYYNGEERAKGNILERFSAQQFPDLHSELNLSSLELGDSALYFCASSPGQLNTEAFFGQGTRLTVV.

This chain connects TRBV5-8 to TRBJ1-2; unclear D gene. There are 13 residues in the CDR3. The V gene lost 2 bases and the J gene lost 3 bases, with 8 bases spanning the gap. Looked up from germline, CDR1 is SGHTS and CDR2 is YDEGEE. CDR3 residues: CASSFREDYGYTF. The DNA for the CDR3 is TGTGCCAGCAGCTTTAGGGAGGACTATGGCTACACCTTC.

This sequence joins TRBV9 and TRBJ1-2; D ambiguous. V was clipped by 4 bases and J by 7 bases, with 11 bases between them. The CDR3 spans 12 residues. The V gene's germline CDR1 is SGDLS and CDR2 YYNGEE. In DNA, the CDR3 is TGTGCCAGCAGCTCCGTCCGCGGTGGCTACACCTTC. It encodes CASSSVRGGYTF.

The rearrangement uses TRBV5-1 and TRBJ1-2, with D possibly being TRBD1 (6 bases). This CDR3 spans 14 amino acids. Trimming took 4 bases from V and 2 from J, leaving 12 bases between them. CDR1 SGHRS and CDR2 YFSETQ come from the germline V gene. CDR3 residues: CASSLGQGNYGYTF. The CDR3 DNA sequence: TGCGCCAGCAGCCTGGGGCAGGGGAACTATGGCTACACCTTC.

The rearrangement links TRBV4-2 to TRBJ2-1, with 14 bases matching TRBD2. CDR3 size: 19 residues. CDR1 LGHNA and CDR2 YNFKEQ come from the germline V gene. Germline trimming cut 0 bases from V and 7 bases from J; bases unmatched to any gene: 11. The CDR3 DNA is TGTGCCAGCAGCCAAGAGGGACTAGCGGGGGCCCGGGGGAGAAATGAGCAGTTCTTC. Its protein is CASSQEGLAGARGRNEQFF.